This paragraph covers one T cell receptor beta chain sequence. The target of this receptor is not known. Per-nucleotide qualities are absent, and no much larger clonotype sits a single base away. The CDR3 regions of human TCRbeta chains were analyzed by immunosequencing. The authors processed their data as follows. TCRs in the repertoires were compared against a reference library of SARS-CoV-2-specific TCRs that had been generated with the MIRA antigen-specificity platform. Breadth was defined as the fraction of unique TCRs that were SARS-CoV-2-associated, and depth was defined as the fraction of total T cells that were SARS-CoV-2-associated. Each spike-specific TCR was assigned to its reactive spike region and to a CD4 or CD8 class using the MIRA data. Log10-transformed breadth and depth values were compared by one-way ANOVA with Sidak's multiple comparisons tests. What TCRdb holds here is the immuneACCESS table cut down to in-frame rearrangements. Part of the clones is not present; checked against another copy, under half of the missing clones reflect an unresolved V gene, and the others are unexplained. The V and J calls and the clone size are those of that table, but D and trimming were determined from the DNA. The sample records tens of thousands of clones, approximately 90% of which are singletons. The top ten clones comprise 15% to 20% of the sample.

These data belong to a study of T cell responses to AZD1222 COVID-19 vaccine (dated by TCRdb to about 2021). The study in broad terms: Because spike-specific TCR depth and breadth did not differ between the two schedules, AZD1222 recipients who got a second dose at roughly 4 weeks were pooled with those who got a second dose at roughly 12 weeks. A total of about 230 trial participants underwent TCR sequencing, of whom 207 received two doses of AZD1222 and around 26 received two doses of the MenACWY control vaccine. Trial participants were enrolled by age into 18-55, 56-69 and 70-plus year subgroups, with approximately 160, 26 and 62 TCR-sequenced participants respectively.

The sample's time point label, in plain terms: baseline before first vaccination. The vaccinee samples were drawn from two UK trials, COV001 and COV002, one of which was a single-blind randomized controlled phase 2/3 trial testing AZD1222 (ChAdOx1 nCoV-19) in healthy adults. For TCRbeta chain sequencing, PBMC samples were collected from trial participants at day 0 and at day 28 after the second dose. Reading from cysteine to phenylalanine, the CDR3 counts 17 amino acids. Of all the DNA, just the CDR3 is kept, 51 bases in frame from base 1. After removal of 0 bases from V and 2 bases from J, the junction retains 7 bases not matched to a gene. Based on the germline V gene, the CDR1 and CDR2 sequences are LGHNA and YSLEER. What the authors observed across the whole study: No day 14 peak-response samples were available, so repertoires were characterized only after the peak T cell response. In the small 56-69-year group, the increase in depth fell short of significance, most likely because of low power. Participants were mostly white British, with more females than males. The authors suggested clonal diversity may have been underestimated. Spike-specific TCR breadth and depth rose significantly after two AZD1222 doses compared with day 0 and with MenACWY recipients. Reportedly, almost half of the unique spike-specific TCRs recognized epitopes lying outside the regions that are mutated in the B.1.351 and B.1.1.7 variants. Only a handful of AZD1222 recipients were SARS-CoV-2 seropositive at baseline, limiting conclusions about previously exposed vaccinees. Vaccine-associated CD4 TCRs spanned the whole spike protein, with dominant responses in regions 160-218 and 743-854.

The sequencing here drew on peripheral blood, taken on day 0 of AZD1222 vaccination. The sequence joins TRBV4-3 to TRBJ2-7; 10 of the junction bases match TRBD1. The TCR sequence derives from an adult in good health. The nucleotide sequence is TGCGCCAGCAGCCAAGACGGGGCGGGACAGGGGACCTACGAGCAGTACTTC. Its amino acids are CASSQDGAGQGTYEQYF.